The source of this T cell receptor (beta chain) is a study of T cell clonotyping in hematopoietic cell transplantation. Study-wide results and limits: Few recipient clonotypes overlapped donors; over 95% were de novo at given depth. Graft donor and pretransplant recipient Inverse Simpson Index values predicted broader posttransplant TCR diversity. Recipient TCR diversity dropped after transplant; expanded clonotypes rose from day 30 to 180.

TCRdb's copy holds only in-frame clones and misses some; the assay was immunoSEQ multiplex PCR. This table holds approximately 11,000 clones, approximately 45% found once. In the case of this clone: Its antigen is unknown.

Blood collection times were about day -28 and days 30, 100, 180 posttransplant. Per germline, CDR1 SGHTA and CDR2 FQGNSA. V dropped 1 base and J dropped 7 bases, with 20 bases sitting between them. This CDR3 region has 16 residues. Sequenced material: PBMCs, taken 30 days after allogeneic stem cell transplant. The receptor comes from a male patient in his forties or fifties who had an allogeneic stem cell transplant from an unrelated donor, so the T cells may come from the graft donor. Some clones in this sample may be carry-over from other donors' samples. The J gene is TRBJ2-7, the V gene TRBV7-2; no clear D. The CDR3 loop reads CASSLEGRPDTGEQYF. In DNA, the CDR3 is TGTGCCAGCAGCTTAGAAGGAAGGCCCGACACCGGGGAGCAGTACTTC.